This TCR beta chain was sequenced in a study of response to subunit inactivated influenza vaccine. MiXCR was run by TCRdb on the RT-PCR reads, yielding one entry per CDR3 protein. The table has about 520,000 distinct CDR3 sequences, about 25% seen once. The CDR3 runs to 15 residues. V was shortened by 7 bases and J by 0 bases, with 13 bases between the two germline ends. Specimen: CD4+ T cells sorted from PBMCs, collected about 5 days after vaccination. This receptor was obtained from a man aged 50-60 years who received an inactivated influenza vaccine. V and J are TRBV12-3 or TRBV12-4 and TRBJ1-5, with D hard to call. The CDR3 is CASTPGPNSNQPQHF. In nucleotides, the CDR3 is TGTGCCAGCACGCCCGGGCCAAATAGCAATCAGCCCCAGCATTTT.